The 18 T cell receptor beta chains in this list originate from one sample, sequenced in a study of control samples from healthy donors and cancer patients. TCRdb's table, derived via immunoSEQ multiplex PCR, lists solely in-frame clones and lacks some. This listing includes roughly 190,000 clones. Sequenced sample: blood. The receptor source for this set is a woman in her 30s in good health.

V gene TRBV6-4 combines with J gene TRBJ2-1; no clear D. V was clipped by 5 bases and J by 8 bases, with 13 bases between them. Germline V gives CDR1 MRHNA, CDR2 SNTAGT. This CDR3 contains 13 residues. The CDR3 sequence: CASSKASKDEQFF. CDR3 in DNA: TGTGCCAGCAGTAAGGCGAGTAAGGATGAGCAGTTCTTC.

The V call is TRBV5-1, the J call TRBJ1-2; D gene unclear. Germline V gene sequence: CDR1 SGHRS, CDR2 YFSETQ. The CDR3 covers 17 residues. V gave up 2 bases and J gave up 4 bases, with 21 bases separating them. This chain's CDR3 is CASSFTLWQAFGYGYTF. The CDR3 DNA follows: TGCGCCAGCAGCTTTACCCTTTGGCAAGCCTTTGGCTATGGCTACACCTTC.

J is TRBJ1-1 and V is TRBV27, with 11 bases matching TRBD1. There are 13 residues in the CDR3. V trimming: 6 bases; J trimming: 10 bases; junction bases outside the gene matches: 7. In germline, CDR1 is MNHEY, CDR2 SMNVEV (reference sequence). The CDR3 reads CASSQWTGGRAFF. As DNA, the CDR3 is TGTGCCAGCAGCCAATGGACAGGGGGCCGAGCTTTCTTT.

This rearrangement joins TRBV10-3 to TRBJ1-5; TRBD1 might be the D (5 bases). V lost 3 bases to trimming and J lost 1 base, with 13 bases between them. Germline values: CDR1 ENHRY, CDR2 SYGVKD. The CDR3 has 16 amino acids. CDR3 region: CAISDRSGASNQPQHF. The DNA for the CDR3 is TGTGCCATCAGTGACAGGTCTGGGGCGAGCAATCAGCCCCAGCATTTT.

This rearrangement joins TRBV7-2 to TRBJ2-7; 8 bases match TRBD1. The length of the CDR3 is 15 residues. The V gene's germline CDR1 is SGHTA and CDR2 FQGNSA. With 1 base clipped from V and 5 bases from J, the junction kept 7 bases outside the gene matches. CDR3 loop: CASSLVWTGTNEQYF. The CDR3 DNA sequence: TGTGCCAGCAGCTTAGTGTGGACAGGGACCAACGAGCAGTACTTC. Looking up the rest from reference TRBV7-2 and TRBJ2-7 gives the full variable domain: GAGVSQSPSNKVTEKGKDVELRCDPISGHTALYWYRQSLGQGLEFLIYFQGNSAPDKSGLPSDRFSAERTGGSVSTLTIQRTQQEDSAVYLCASSLVWTGTNEQYFGPGTRLTVT.

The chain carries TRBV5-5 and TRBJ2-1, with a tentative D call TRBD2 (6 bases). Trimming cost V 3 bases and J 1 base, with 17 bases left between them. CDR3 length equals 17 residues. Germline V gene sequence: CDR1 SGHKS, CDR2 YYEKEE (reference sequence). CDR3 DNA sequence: TGTGCCAGCAGCTCCTCGGAGGGAAGGGTTTCCTACAATGAGCAGTTCTTC. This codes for CASSSSEGRVSYNEQFF.

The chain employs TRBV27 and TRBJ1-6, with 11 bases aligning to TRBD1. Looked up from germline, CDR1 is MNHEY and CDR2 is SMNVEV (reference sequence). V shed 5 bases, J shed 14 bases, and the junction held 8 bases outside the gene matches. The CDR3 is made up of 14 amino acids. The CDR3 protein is CASSPGTGGWALHF. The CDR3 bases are TGTGCCAGCAGTCCTGGGACAGGGGGTTGGGCCCTCCACTTT.

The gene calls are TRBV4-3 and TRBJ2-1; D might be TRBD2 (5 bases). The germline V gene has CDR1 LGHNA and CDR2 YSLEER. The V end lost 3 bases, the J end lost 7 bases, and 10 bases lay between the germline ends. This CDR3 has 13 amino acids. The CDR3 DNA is TGCGCCAGCAGCCACCAATCGGGGAATGAGCAGTTCTTC. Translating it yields CASSHQSGNEQFF.

CDR3 protein: CASSFISTYNEQFF. The CDR3 nucleotides are TGTGCCAGCAGTTTTATTAGCACCTACAATGAGCAGTTCTTC. The chain has TRBV28 and TRBJ2-1, with D unclear. This CDR3 contains 14 residues. Germline V lookup: CDR1 MDHEN, CDR2 SYDVKM. V was pared by 3 bases and J by 2 bases, with 8 bases between.

CDR3 DNA sequence: TGCGCCAGCAGCACATCCTACAGGGAGCAGAACACTGAAGCTTTCTTT. Its translation is CASSTSYREQNTEAFF. J is TRBJ1-1 and V is TRBV5-1; possible D gene TRBD1, 6 bases. CDR3 size: 16 residues. The germline V gene has CDR1 SGHRS and CDR2 YFSETQ. The germline V and J ends were trimmed by 4 bases and 1 base, with 17 bases remaining between them.

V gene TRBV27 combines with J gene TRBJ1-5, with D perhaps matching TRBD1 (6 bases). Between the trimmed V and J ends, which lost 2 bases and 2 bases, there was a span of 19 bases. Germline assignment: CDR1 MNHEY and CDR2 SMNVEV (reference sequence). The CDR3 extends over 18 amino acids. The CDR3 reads CASSLGAPGDIGNQPQHF. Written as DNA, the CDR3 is TGTGCCAGCAGTTTAGGGGCGCCAGGGGATATTGGCAATCAGCCCCAGCATTTT.

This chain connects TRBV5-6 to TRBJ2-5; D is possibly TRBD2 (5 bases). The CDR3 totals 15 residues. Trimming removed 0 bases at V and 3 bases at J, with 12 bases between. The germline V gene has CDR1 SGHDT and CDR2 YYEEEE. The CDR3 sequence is CASSLVGLGKETQYF. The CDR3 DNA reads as TGTGCCAGCAGCTTGGTAGGACTGGGGAAAGAGACCCAGTACTTC. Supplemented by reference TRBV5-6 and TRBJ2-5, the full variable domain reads DAGVTQSPTHLIKTRGQQVTLRCSPKSGHDTVSWYQQALGQGPQFIFQYYEEEERQRGNFPDRFSGHQFPNYSSELNVNALLLGDSALYLCASSLVGLGKETQYFGPGTRLLVL.

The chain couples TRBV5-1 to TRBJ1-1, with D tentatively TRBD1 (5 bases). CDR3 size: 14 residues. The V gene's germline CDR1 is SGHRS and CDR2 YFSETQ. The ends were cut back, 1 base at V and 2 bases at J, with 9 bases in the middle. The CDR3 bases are TGCGCCAGCAGCTTGCCCAGGGAAAACACTGAAGCTTTCTTT. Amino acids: CASSLPRENTEAFF.

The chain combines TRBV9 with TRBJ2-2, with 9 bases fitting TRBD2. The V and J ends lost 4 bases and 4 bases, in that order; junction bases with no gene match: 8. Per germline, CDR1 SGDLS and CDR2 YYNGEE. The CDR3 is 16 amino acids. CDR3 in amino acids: CASSPSVAGATGELFF. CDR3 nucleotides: TGTGCCAGCAGCCCTAGTGTAGCGGGGGCCACCGGGGAGCTGTTTTTT.

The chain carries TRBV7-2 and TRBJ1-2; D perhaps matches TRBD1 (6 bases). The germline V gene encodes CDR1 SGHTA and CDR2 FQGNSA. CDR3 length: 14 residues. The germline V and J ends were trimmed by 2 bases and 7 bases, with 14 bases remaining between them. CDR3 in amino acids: CASSLQGRPGGYTF. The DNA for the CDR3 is TGTGCCAGCAGCTTACAGGGGCGCCCGGGTGGCTACACCTTC.

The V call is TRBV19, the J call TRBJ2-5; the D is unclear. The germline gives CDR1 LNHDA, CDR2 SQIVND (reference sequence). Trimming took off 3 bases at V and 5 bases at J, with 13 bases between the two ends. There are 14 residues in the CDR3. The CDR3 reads CASSIGSGWETQYF. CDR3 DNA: TGTGCCAGTAGTATTGGATCCGGGTGGGAGACCCAGTACTTC.

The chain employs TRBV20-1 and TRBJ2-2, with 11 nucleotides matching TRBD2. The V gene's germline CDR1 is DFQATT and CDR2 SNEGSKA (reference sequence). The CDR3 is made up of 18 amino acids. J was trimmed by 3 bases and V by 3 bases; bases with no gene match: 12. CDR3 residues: CSASQIVASGGYTGELFF. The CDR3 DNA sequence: TGCAGTGCTAGTCAGATCGTGGCTAGCGGGGGGTACACCGGGGAGCTGTTTTTT.

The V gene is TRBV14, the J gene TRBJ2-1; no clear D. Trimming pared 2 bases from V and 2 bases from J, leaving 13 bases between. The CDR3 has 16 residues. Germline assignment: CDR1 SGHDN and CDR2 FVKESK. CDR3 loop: CASSQMIGQTYNEQFF. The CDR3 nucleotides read TGTGCCAGCAGCCAAATGATTGGCCAAACCTACAATGAGCAGTTCTTC.